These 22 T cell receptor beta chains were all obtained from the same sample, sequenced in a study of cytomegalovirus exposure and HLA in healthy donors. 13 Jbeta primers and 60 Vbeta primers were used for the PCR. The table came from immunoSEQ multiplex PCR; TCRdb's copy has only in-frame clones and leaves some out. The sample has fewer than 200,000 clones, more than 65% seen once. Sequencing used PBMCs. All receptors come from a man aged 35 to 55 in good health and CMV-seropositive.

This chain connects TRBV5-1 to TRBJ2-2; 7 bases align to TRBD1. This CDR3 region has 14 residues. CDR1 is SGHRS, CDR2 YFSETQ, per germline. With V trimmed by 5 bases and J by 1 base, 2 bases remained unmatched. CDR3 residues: CASRRTGNTGELFF. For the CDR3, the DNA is TGCGCCAGCAGGAGGACAGGGAACACCGGGGAGCTGTTTTTT.

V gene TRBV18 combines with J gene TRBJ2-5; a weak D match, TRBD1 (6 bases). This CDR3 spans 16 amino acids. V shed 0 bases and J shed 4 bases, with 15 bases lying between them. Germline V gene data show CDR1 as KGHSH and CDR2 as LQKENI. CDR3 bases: TGTGCCAGCTCACCACCGAAGGGCCCCAGGGGAGAGACCCAGTACTTC. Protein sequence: CASSPPKGPRGETQYF.

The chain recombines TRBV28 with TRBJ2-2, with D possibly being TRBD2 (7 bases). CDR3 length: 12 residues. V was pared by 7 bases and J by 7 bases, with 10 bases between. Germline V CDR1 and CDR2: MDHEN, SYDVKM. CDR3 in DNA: TGTGCCAGCAAAGGGGGGGACGGGGAGCTGTTTTTT. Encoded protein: CASKGGDGELFF.

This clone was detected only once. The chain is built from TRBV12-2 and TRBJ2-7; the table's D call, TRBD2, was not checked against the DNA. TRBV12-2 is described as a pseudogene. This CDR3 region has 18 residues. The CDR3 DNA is TGTGCAAGTCGCTTACCAGGACTAGCGGGGGGCAACTCCTACGAGCAGTACTTC. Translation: CASRLPGLAGGNSYEQYF.

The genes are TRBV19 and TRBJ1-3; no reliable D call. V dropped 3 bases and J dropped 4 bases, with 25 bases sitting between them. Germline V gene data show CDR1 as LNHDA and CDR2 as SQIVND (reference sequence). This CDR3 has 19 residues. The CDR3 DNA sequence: TGTGCCAGTAGTATCCACTCGACGGGGAGCCTGACTTCGGGAAACACCATATATTTT. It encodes CASSIHSTGSLTSGNTIYF.

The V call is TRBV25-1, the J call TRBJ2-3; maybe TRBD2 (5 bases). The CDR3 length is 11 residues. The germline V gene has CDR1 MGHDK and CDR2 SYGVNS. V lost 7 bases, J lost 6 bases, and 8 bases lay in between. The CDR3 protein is CASTEVDTQYF. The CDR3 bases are TGTGCCAGCACGGAGGTGGATACGCAGTATTTT.

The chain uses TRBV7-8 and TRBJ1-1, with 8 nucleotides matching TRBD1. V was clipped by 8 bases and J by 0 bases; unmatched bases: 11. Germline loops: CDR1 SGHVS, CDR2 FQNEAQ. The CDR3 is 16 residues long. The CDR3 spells CASQSDRVTMNTEAFF. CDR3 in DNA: TGTGCCAGCCAATCGGACAGGGTAACCATGAACACTGAAGCTTTCTTT.

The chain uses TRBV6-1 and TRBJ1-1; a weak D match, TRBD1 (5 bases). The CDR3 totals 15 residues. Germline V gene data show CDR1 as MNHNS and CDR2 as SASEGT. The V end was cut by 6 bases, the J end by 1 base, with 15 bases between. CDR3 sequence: CASSWVWGGNTEAFF. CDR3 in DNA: TGTGCCAGCAGCTGGGTGTGGGGGGGGAACACTGAAGCTTTCTTT.

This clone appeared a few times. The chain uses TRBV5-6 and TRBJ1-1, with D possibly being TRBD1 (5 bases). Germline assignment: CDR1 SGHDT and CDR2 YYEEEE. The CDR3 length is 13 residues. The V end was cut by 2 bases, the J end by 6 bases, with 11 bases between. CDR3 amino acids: CASSFAGVAEAFF. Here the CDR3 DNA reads TGTGCCAGCAGCTTCGCGGGGGTGGCTGAAGCTTTCTTT. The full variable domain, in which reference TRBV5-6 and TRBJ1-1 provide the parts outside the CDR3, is DAGVTQSPTHLIKTRGQQVTLRCSPKSGHDTVSWYQQALGQGPQFIFQYYEEEERQRGNFPDRFSGHQFPNYSSELNVNALLLGDSALYLCASSFAGVAEAFFGQGTRLTVV.

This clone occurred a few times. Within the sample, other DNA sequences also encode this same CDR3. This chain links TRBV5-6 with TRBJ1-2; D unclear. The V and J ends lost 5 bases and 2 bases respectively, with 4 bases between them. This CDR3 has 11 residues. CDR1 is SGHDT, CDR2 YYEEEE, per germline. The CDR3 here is CASSQNYGYTF. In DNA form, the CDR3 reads TGTGCCAGCAGTCAGAACTATGGCTACACCTTC.

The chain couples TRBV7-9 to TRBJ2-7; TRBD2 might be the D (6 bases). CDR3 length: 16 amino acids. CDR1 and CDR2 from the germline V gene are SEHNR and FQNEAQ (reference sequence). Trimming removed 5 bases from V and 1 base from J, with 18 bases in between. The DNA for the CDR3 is TGTGCCAGCAGCAACCCCGGGGGTAGTCGGTCCTACGAGCAGTACTTC. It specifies CASSNPGGSRSYEQYF.

CDR3 sequence reads: CASSFAQGQSYEQYF. The CDR3 bases are TGTGCCAGCAGCTTTGCACAGGGGCAGTCCTACGAGCAGTACTTC. The J gene is TRBJ2-7, the V gene TRBV7-8; 7 positions match TRBD1. This CDR3 has 15 residues. Germline V gene sequence: CDR1 SGHVS, CDR2 FQNEAQ. Losses at the gene ends were 3 bases for V and 1 base for J; bases not matched to a gene: 6.

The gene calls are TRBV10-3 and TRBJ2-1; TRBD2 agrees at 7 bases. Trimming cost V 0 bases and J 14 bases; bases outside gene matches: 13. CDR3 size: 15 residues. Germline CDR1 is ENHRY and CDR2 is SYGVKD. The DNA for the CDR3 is TGTGCCATCAGTGAGTCTGGGCAGCAAGGAGCGGGAAAGTTCTTC. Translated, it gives CAISESGQQGAGKFF.

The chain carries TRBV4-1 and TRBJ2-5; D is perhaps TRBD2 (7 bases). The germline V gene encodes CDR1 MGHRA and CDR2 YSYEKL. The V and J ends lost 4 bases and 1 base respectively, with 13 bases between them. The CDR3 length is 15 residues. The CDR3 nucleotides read TGCGCCAGCAGCCCCGGGGGGCAGGCCCAAGAGACCCAGTACTTC. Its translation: CASSPGGQAQETQYF.

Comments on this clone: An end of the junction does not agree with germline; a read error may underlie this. CDR3 nucleotides: TGTGCCAGCAGAACAGGGGACAGGCTTGACTTC. Its protein product is CASRTGDRLDF. V is TRBV28 and J is TRBJ2-7, with 8 bases identical to TRBD1. This CDR3 is built from 11 residues. Germline V gives CDR1 MDHEN, CDR2 SYDVKM.

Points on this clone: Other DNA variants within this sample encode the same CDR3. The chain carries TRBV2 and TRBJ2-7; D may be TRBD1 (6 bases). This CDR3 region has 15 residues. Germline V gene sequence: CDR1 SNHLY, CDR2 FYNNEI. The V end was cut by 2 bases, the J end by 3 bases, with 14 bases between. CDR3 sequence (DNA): TGTGCCAGCAGTGAATGGGGGCAAATCCACTACGAGCAGTACTTC. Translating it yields CASSEWGQIHYEQYF.

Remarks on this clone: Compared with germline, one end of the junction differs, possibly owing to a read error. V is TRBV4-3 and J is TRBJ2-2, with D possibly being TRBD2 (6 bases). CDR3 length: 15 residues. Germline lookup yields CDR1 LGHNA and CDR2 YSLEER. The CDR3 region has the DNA TGCGCCAGCAGCCAAGTGGCGGGATTCACCGAGGAGCTGTTTTTT. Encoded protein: CASSQVAGFTEELFF.

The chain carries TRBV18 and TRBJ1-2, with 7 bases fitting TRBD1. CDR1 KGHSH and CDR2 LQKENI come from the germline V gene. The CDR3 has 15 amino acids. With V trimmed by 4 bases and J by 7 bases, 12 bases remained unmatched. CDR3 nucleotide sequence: TGTGCCAGCTCACGGGACAGCCTCCTAAGGGGTGGCTACACCTTC. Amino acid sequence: CASSRDSLLRGGYTF.

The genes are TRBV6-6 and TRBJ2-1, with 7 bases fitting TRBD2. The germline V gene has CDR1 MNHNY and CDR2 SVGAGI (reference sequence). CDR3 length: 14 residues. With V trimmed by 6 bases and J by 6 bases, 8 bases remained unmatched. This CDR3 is CASRERGGFNEQFF. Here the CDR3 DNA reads TGTGCCAGCAGAGAGCGGGGTGGGTTCAATGAGCAGTTCTTC.

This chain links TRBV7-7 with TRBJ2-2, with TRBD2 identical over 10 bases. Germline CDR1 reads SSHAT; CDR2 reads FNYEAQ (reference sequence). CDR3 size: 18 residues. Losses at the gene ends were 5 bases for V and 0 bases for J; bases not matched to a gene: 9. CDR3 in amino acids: CASSPPSGGPANTGELFF. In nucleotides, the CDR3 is TGTGCCAGCAGCCCTCCTAGCGGGGGACCCGCGAACACCGGGGAGCTGTTTTTT.

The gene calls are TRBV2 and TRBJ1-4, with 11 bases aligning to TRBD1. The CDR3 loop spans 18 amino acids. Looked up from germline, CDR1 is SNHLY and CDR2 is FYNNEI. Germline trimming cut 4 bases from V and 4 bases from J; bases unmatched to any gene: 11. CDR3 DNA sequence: TGTGCCAGCAGTGGTCCCGGGACAGGGGGACTTATTAATGAAAAACTGTTTTTT. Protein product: CASSGPGTGGLINEKLFF.

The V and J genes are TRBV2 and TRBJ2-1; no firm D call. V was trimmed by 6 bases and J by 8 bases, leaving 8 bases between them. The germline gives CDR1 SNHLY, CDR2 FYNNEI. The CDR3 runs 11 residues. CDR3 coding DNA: TGTGCCAGCAGCACATCTCATGAGCAGTTCTTC. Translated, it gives CASSTSHEQFF.